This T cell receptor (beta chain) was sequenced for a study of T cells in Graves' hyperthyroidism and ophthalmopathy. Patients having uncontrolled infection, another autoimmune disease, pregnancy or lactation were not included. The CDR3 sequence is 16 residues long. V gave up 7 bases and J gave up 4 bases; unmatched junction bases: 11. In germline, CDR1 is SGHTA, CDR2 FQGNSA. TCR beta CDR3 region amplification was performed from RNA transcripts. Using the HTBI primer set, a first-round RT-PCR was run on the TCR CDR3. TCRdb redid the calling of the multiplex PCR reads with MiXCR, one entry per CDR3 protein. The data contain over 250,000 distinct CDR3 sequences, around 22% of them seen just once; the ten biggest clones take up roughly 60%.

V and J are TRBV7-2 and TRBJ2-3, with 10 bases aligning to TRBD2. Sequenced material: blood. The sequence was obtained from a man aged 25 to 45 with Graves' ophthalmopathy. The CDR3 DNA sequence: TGTGCCAGCACCCTTTTCGCTAGCGGGAGCGCAGATACGCAGTATTTT. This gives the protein CASTLFASGSADTQYF.